The following is a T cell receptor beta chain sequence with its context. This sample was taken from a study of regulatory T cells in long-lasting Graves disease. Library construction for TCR beta used iRepertoire HTBI primers and Arm-PCR of CDR3 regions. TCRdb ran MiXCR on the multiplex PCR reads and lists one entry per CDR3 protein. Of around 430,000 distinct CDR3 sequences in the sample, about 20% were seen once. Time point indicated: persistent/refractory GD, antithyroid drugs over 5 years with positive TRAb. PBMCs provided the RNA from which the TCR library was made. V shed 0 bases and J shed 10 bases, with 18 bases lying between them. This CDR3 spans 15 amino acids. The germline V gene encodes CDR1 SGHTA and CDR2 FQGNSA.

The origin of this receptor is a female donor with Graves disease. The sample was peripheral blood mononuclear cells (PBMCs), taken when the disease was refractory, from a patient treated with antithyroid drugs. The chain employs TRBV7-2 and TRBJ1-1; maybe TRBD1 (6 bases). Here the CDR3 DNA reads TGTGCCAGCAGCTTAGCCCCCAGGGGAAGACGGGGAGCTTTCTTT. Residues: CASSLAPRGRRGAFF.